These T cell receptor beta chains were read from a single sample in a study of T cell repertoires in cytomegalovirus infection. TCRdb fed the reads into MiXCR, producing one record per CDR3 protein. The profile shows a few hundred thousand distinct CDR3 sequences, around 25% of them singletons. The antigens for these receptors are not known. The input for sequencing was cultured PBMCs, taken from culture after CMV antigen stimulation. These receptors were obtained from a human donor in good health (CMV status not recorded). Some clones in this sample may be carry-over from other donors' samples. Both conserved end residues are part of each CDR3. The D gene is left open where the match is weak. The size of a clone is reported for some rows only, either as once, few or many, or as a class for expanded clones.

d_call j_call clone_size v_call cdr3_aa cdr3_nt
- TRBJ2-3 many TRBV4-1 CASSQGLATRTDTQYF TGCGCCAGCAGCCAAGGTCTGGCGACCCGCACAGATACGCAGTATTTT
- TRBJ2-7 - TRBV20-1 CSAPTEAYEQYF TGCAGTGCCCCGACAGAGGCCTACGAGCAGTACTTC
- TRBJ2-2 many TRBV3-1 CASRGTGELFF TGTGCCAGCAGGGGAACCGGGGAGCTGTTTTTT
- TRBJ1-1 few TRBV11-2 CASSLNAGNTEAFF TGTGCCAGCAGCTTAAATGCGGGGAACACTGAAGCTTTCTTT
- TRBJ2-2 many TRBV7-6 CASSYTNTGELFF TGTGCCAGCAGCTACACGAACACCGGGGAGCTGTTTTTT
- TRBJ2-7 - TRBV7-6 CASSLAPDRSSYEQYF TGTGCCAGCAGCTTAGCCCCAGACAGGAGCTCCTACGAGCAGTACTTC
- TRBJ1-5 - TRBV6-2/TRBV6-3 CASNPGRQPQHF TGTGCCAGCAACCCCGGACGTCAGCCCCAGCATTTT
- TRBJ1-1 - TRBV4-3 CASSQKFGGVRTEAFF TGCGCCAGCAGCCAAAAGTTCGGGGGGGTGCGGACTGAAGCTTTCTTT
TRBD2 TRBJ2-3 few TRBV30 CALRLATSTDTQYF TGTGCCTTGCGACTAGCGACTAGCACAGATACGCAGTATTTT
TRBD1 TRBJ1-2 few TRBV7-6 CASSLAPLTGGAGYTF TGTGCCAGCAGCTTAGCCCCCCTAACAGGGGGTGCTGGCTACACCTTC
TRBD2 TRBJ2-1 - TRBV13 CASSFRTSGSSYNEQFF TGTGCCAGCAGCTTCCGGACTAGCGGGAGTTCTTACAATGAGCAGTTCTTC
TRBD2 TRBJ2-1 many TRBV7-2 CASSPGLAGVDEQFF TGTGCCAGCAGCCCAGGGCTAGCGGGAGTCGATGAGCAGTTCTTC
- TRBJ2-2 - TRBV11-2 CASSITTSNTGELFF TGTGCCAGCAGTATAACAACATCGAACACCGGGGAGCTGTTTTTT
- TRBJ2-1 - TRBV24-1 CATAPGGVNEQFF TGTGCCACCGCCCCCGGCGGCGTGAATGAGCAGTTCTTC
TRBD2 TRBJ2-1 few TRBV7-6 CASRGLGINEQFF TGTGCCAGCAGAGGACTAGGGATCAATGAGCAGTTCTTC
TRBD1 TRBJ2-2 few TRBV7-2 CASSLQGATGELFF TGTGCCAGCAGCTTACAGGGGGCAACCGGGGAGCTGTTTTTT
- TRBJ2-3 few TRBV6-2/TRBV6-3 CASREYGGPTDTQYF TGTGCCAGCAGGGAATATGGAGGACCGACAGATACGCAGTATTTT
- TRBJ2-3 - TRBV20-1 CSATAETTDTQYF TGCAGTGCTACCGCGGAGACCACAGATACGCAGTATTTT
- TRBJ2-1 - TRBV7-2 CASSSGGLLYNEQFF TGTGCCAGCAGCTCTGGGGGACTCCTCTACAATGAGCAGTTCTTC
- TRBJ1-2 few TRBV7-8 CASSEQGIPDYGYTF TGTGCCAGCAGTGAACAAGGGATTCCAGACTATGGCTACACCTTC
TRBD2 TRBJ2-5 - TRBV7-9 CASSRGTSDQETQYF TGTGCCAGCAGCCGAGGGACTAGCGACCAAGAGACCCAGTACTTC
- TRBJ2-7 few TRBV6-2/TRBV6-3 CASSQGLGLYF TGTGCCAGCAGTCAGGGACTGGGATTGTACTTC
TRBD1 TRBJ1-3 many TRBV7-6 CASSLQQGSSGNTIYF TGTGCCAGCAGCTTACAACAGGGGTCCTCTGGAAACACCATATATTTT
TRBD1 TRBJ1-2 few TRBV5-1 CASSDEGQGGGYGYTF TGCGCCAGCAGCGATGAAGGACAGGGGGGAGGCTATGGCTACACCTTC
- TRBJ2-2 many TRBV7-2 CASLLTGANTGELFF TGTGCCAGTCTACTGACTGGAGCGAACACCGGGGAGCTGTTTTTT
- TRBJ1-6 many TRBV27 CASSLNQQGGSPLHF TGTGCCAGCAGTTTAAATCAGCAGGGAGGATCACCCCTCCACTTT
- TRBJ1-4 - TRBV29-1 CSVVSDSNEKLFF TGCAGCGTTGTCAGCGACAGCAATGAAAAACTGTTTTTT
TRBD2 TRBJ2-5 - TRBV6-5 CASRGLAGVETQYF TGTGCCAGCAGGGGACTAGCGGGAGTAGAGACCCAGTACTTC
- TRBJ2-1 - TRBV5-5 CASSLVALGNNEQFF TGTGCCAGCAGCTTGGTAGCGCTGGGGAACAATGAGCAGTTCTTC
- TRBJ2-5 few TRBV5-1 CASSWTGEVRETQYF TGCGCCAGCAGCTGGACTGGGGAGGTCAGAGAGACCCAGTACTTC
- TRBJ1-1 few TRBV5-5 CASSLWALGGTEAFF TGTGCCAGCAGCTTGTGGGCCCTGGGCGGCACTGAAGCTTTCTTT
TRBD1 TRBJ2-7 - TRBV18 CASSADRDRGQGQYF TGTGCCAGCTCAGCGGACCGGGACAGGGGGCAAGGGCAGTACTTC
- TRBJ2-1 few TRBV11-2 CASTRGDTIYNEQFF TGTGCCAGCACCCGAGGGGACACAATCTACAATGAGCAGTTCTTC
- TRBJ2-1 few TRBV12-3/TRBV12-4 CASSFRDRNEQFF TGTGCCAGCAGTTTCAGGGACCGCAATGAGCAGTTCTTC
TRBD1 TRBJ2-5 - TRBV2 CASSERQGLKTQYF TGTGCCAGCAGTGAGAGACAGGGTTTGAAGACCCAGTACTTC
- TRBJ2-7 - TRBV9 CASSARPSYEQYF TGTGCCAGCAGCGCGCGACCATCCTACGAGCAGTACTTC
TRBD2 TRBJ2-5 many TRBV7-2 CASSLTLAGFLQETQYF TGTGCCAGCAGCTTGACTTTAGCGGGATTCTTACAAGAGACCCAGTACTTC
- TRBJ2-2 - TRBV12-5 CASQDAGELFF TGTGCGTCACAGGATGCCGGGGAGCTGTTTTTT
TRBD2 TRBJ2-1 many TRBV7-2 CASSLEAAGGLPYNEQFF TGTGCCAGCAGCTTAGAGGCAGCGGGAGGTCTACCCTACAATGAGCAGTTCTTC
- TRBJ1-1 - TRBV20-1 CSARDWDTEAFF TGCAGTGCTAGAGATTGGGATACTGAAGCTTTCTTT
TRBD2 TRBJ2-3 many TRBV7-2 CASSLGVAGTADTQYF TGTGCCAGCAGCTTAGGTGTAGCGGGAACTGCAGATACGCAGTATTTT
TRBD1 TRBJ2-1 - TRBV25-1 CASSETRRTGVGGEQFF TGTGCCAGCAGTGAAACGCGTAGGACAGGGGTTGGTGGTGAGCAGTTCTTC
TRBD2 TRBJ2-3 - TRBV28 CASSFLGQGGPSLSTDTQYF TGTGCCAGCAGTTTTCTGGGCCAGGGAGGGCCCTCTTTGAGCACAGATACGCAGTATTTT
- TRBJ1-6 - TRBV4-1 CASSQVADSPLHF TGCGCCAGCAGCCAAGTGGCAGATTCACCCCTCCACTTT
TRBD1 TRBJ1-5 - TRBV12-3/TRBV12-4 CASSTRQGAQPQHF TGTGCCAGCAGTACCCGACAGGGGGCCCAGCCCCAGCATTTT
- TRBJ2-2 many TRBV7-3 CASSFYGDGELFF TGTGCCAGCAGCTTTTACGGCGACGGGGAGCTGTTTTTT
TRBD1 TRBJ1-1 - TRBV5-5 CASSLDRGAREAFF TGTGCCAGCAGCTTGGACAGGGGGGCTCGTGAAGCTTTCTTT
TRBD2 TRBJ2-1 - TRBV20-1 CSASSSGSGNEQFF TGCAGTGCTAGTTCTAGCGGGAGCGGCAATGAGCAGTTCTTC
- TRBJ1-6 - TRBV30 CAWSGAQGGNSPLHF TGTGCCTGGAGTGGGGCACAGGGCGGTAATTCACCCCTCCACTTT
- TRBJ1-1 - TRBV19 CAAVGVSTEAFF TGTGCCGCCGTAGGGGTGAGCACTGAAGCTTTCTTT
TRBD2 TRBJ2-1 many TRBV7-9 CASSSWTSGRGEQFF TGTGCCAGCAGCTCCTGGACTAGCGGGAGAGGTGAGCAGTTCTTC
TRBD2 TRBJ2-5 few TRBV4-1 CASSLSGGAGETQYF TGCGCCAGCAGCCTCTCGGGGGGAGCAGGGGAGACCCAGTACTTC
- TRBJ1-2 - TRBV12-3/TRBV12-4 CASSRPYNYGYTF TGTGCCAGCAGCAGACCTTATAACTATGGCTACACCTTC
- TRBJ2-7 - TRBV28 CASSFGPDRTYEQYF TGTGCCAGCAGTTTCGGGCCGGACAGAACCTACGAGCAGTACTTC
- TRBJ1-5 - TRBV7-8 CASSSGWGGGQPQHF TGTGCCAGCAGCTCCGGTTGGGGGGGCGGCCAGCCCCAGCATTTT
TRBD1 TRBJ1-1 - TRBV10-2 CASRKASGQGASEAFF TGCGCCAGCAGGAAAGCCTCGGGACAGGGGGCTTCTGAAGCTTTCTTT
TRBD1 TRBJ1-1 - TRBV12-3/TRBV12-4 CASSFPAGTGRTEAFF TGTGCCAGCAGTTTCCCAGCCGGGACAGGACGGACTGAAGCTTTCTTT
- TRBJ1-2 - TRBV9 CASSVGAAYGYTF TGTGCCAGCAGCGTAGGGGCAGCCTATGGCTACACCTTC
TRBD2 TRBJ2-2 - TRBV10-3 CAIHSTLGGGPTGELFF TGTGCCATCCACTCCACCCTGGGGGGAGGGCCCACCGGGGAGCTGTTTTTT
TRBD2 TRBJ2-1 - TRBV20-1 CSARWASGSREQFF TGCAGTGCTAGATGGGCTAGCGGGAGCCGAGAGCAGTTCTTC